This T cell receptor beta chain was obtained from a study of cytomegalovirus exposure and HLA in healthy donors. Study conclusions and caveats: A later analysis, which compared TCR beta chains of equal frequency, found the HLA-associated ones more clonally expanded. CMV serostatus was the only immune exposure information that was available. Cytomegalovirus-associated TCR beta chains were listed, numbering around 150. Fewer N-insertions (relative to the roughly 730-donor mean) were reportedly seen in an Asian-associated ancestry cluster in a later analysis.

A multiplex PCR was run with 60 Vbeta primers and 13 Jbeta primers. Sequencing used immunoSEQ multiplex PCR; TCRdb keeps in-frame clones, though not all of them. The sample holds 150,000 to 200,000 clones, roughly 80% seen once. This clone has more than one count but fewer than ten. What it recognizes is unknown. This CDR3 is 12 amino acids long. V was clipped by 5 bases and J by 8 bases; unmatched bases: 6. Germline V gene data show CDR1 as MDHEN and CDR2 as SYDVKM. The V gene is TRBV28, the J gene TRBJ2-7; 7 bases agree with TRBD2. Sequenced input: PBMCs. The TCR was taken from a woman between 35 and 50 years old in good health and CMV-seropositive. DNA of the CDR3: TGTGCCAGCAGTGGGGGGGGTTGGAAGCAGTACTTC. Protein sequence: CASSGGGWKQYF.